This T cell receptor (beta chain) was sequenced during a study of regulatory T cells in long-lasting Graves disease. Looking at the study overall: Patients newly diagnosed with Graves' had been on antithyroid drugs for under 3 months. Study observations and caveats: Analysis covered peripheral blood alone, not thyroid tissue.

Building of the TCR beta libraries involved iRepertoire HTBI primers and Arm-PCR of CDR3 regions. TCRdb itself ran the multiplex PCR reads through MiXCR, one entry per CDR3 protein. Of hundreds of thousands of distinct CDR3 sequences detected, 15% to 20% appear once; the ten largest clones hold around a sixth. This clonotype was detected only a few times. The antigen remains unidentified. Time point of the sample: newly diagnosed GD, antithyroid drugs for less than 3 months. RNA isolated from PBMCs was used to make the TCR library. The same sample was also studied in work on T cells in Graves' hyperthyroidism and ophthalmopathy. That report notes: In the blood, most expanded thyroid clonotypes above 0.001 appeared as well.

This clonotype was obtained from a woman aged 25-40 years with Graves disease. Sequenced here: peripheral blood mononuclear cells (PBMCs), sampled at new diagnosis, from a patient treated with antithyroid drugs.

CDR3 in amino acids: CASSYDRGADTQYF. CDR3 coding DNA: TGTGCCAGCAGTTACGACAGGGGCGCAGATACGCAGTATTTT. This chain links TRBV6-5 with TRBJ2-3; 8 bases align to TRBD1. Germline assignment: CDR1 MNHEY and CDR2 SVGAGI. The CDR3 covers 14 residues. V was pared by 2 bases and J by 4 bases, with 2 bases of the junction left unmatched.